This T cell receptor beta chain was sequenced during a study of blood T cell repertoires in COVID-19. The ends lost 5 bases at V and 7 bases at J; junction bases unmatched: 10. In germline, CDR1 is SGHTA, CDR2 FQGNSA. The CDR3 is made up of 15 amino acids. Measured with immunoSEQ multiplex PCR; TCRdb has only the in-frame clones, and not every one. The profile shows 200,000 or so clones, roughly four fifths of them singletons. This clonotype was obtained from a man younger than 40 with active or convalescent COVID-19. Sequenced: peripheral blood. V usage is TRBV7-2 and J usage is TRBJ2-7, with 11 bases identical to TRBD2. The CDR3 sequence is CASSQLIAGGSEQYF. Written as DNA, the CDR3 is TGTGCCAGCAGCCAACTCATAGCGGGAGGGAGTGAGCAGTACTTC. The whole variable domain, filled in from reference TRBV7-2 and TRBJ2-7, reads GAGVSQSPSNKVTEKGKDVELRCDPISGHTALYWYRQSLGQGLEFLIYFQGNSAPDKSGLPSDRFSAERTGGSVSTLTIQRTQQEDSAVYLCASSQLIAGGSEQYFGPGTRLTVT.